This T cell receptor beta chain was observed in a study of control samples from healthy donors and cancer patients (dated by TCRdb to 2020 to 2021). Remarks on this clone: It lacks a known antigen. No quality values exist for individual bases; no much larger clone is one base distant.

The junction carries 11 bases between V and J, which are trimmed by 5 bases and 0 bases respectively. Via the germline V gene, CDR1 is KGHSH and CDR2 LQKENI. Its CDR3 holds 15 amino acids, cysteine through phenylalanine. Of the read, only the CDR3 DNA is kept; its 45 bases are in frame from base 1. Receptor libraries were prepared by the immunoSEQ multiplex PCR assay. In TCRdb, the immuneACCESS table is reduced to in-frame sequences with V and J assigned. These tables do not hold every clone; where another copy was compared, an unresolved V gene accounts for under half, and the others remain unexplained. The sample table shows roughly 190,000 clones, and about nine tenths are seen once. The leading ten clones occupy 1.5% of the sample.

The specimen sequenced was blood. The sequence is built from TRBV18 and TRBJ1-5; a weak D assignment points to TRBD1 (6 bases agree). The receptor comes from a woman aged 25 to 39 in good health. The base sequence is TGTGCCAGCTCAAACGGACAGTATAGCAATCAGCCCCAGCATTTT. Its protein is CASSNGQYSNQPQHF.